Shown below are 27 T cell receptor beta chains from a single sample sequenced in a study of T cells in Graves' hyperthyroidism and ophthalmopathy. TCR beta CDR3 sequences were amplified from RNA transcripts. HTBI primers drove first-round RT-PCR of the TCR CDR3. TCRdb called the multiplex PCR reads again in MiXCR, with one record for every CDR3 protein. The data hold 500,000 to 650,000 distinct CDR3 sequences, with 40% to 55% observed a single time. Sequenced material: peripheral blood or thyroid tissue (not recorded which). These receptors all stem from an adult woman with Graves' disease, either hyperthyroidism or ophthalmopathy (not recorded which).

The table lists this clonotype with many counts. V and J are TRBV5-1 and TRBJ2-2, with D possibly being TRBD2 (5 bases). This CDR3 has 16 amino acids. Trimming pared 1 base from V and 0 bases from J, leaving 10 bases between. CDR1 SGHRS and CDR2 YFSETQ come from the germline V gene. The CDR3 loop reads CASSLSGFPNTGELFF. The CDR3 coding sequence is TGCGCCAGCAGCTTGAGCGGTTTTCCGAACACCGGGGAGCTGTTTTTT.

This clonotype was recorded only once. The V and J genes are TRBV4-3 and TRBJ1-2; weak D call: TRBD1 (6 bases). The CDR3 contains 15 residues. The V end lost 2 bases, the J end lost 4 bases, and 14 bases lay between the germline ends. Germline loops: CDR1 LGHNA, CDR2 YSLEER. CDR3 loop: CASSQRTGSGYGYTF. Here the CDR3 DNA reads TGCGCCAGCAGCCAAAGAACAGGGTCTGGCTATGGCTACACCTTC.

The chain combines TRBV20-1 with TRBJ2-7; TRBD2 matches at 15 bases. V lost 3 bases, J lost 0 bases, and 9 bases stayed unmatched. From germline, CDR1 is DFQATT and CDR2 SNEGSKA (reference sequence). The CDR3 has 18 residues. CDR3 region: CSASSGLAGGPGSYEQYF. CDR3 DNA sequence: TGCAGTGCTAGTAGCGGACTAGCGGGAGGGCCCGGCTCCTACGAGCAGTACTTC.

V usage is TRBV20-1 and J usage is TRBJ1-6; 8 bases align to TRBD1. The CDR3 sequence is 13 residues long. Unmatched junction bases numbered 5, after V lost 3 bases and J lost 10 bases. Germline assignment: CDR1 DFQATT and CDR2 SNEGSKA (reference sequence). In DNA, the CDR3 is TGCAGTGCTAGGGGACAGGCGGGATCACCCCTCCACTTT. Protein product: CSARGQAGSPLHF.

This clonotype was counted a few times. The CDR3 DNA sequence: TGCAGTGCTAGAGGCCGGGGCAGGGCGGTGACTGAAGCTTTCTTT. Protein product: CSARGRGRAVTEAFF. The chain combines TRBV20-1 with TRBJ1-1, with a tentative D call TRBD1 (5 bases). The germline V and J ends were trimmed by 1 base and 5 bases, with 17 bases remaining between them. The CDR3 runs to 15 residues. Germline V CDR1 and CDR2: DFQATT, SNEGSKA (reference sequence).

This clonotype was seen a handful of times. The chain links TRBV6-2 or TRBV6-3 to TRBJ1-1, with D tentatively TRBD1 (5 bases). Germline V gene data show CDR1 as MNHEY and CDR2 as SVGEGT. Trimming stripped 2 bases from V and 5 bases from J, with 21 bases between. The CDR3 runs 17 residues. In nucleotides, the CDR3 is TGTGCCAGCAGTTACCAAATGCCGGCAGGGATAAGGACTGAAGCTTTCTTT. It specifies CASSYQMPAGIRTEAFF.

This rearrangement joins TRBV7-6 to TRBJ1-2; tentatively, D is TRBD1 (6 bases). Per germline, CDR1 SGHVS and CDR2 FNYEAQ. V was cut by 8 bases and J by 7 bases, with 26 bases left in between. The CDR3 runs 16 residues. As DNA, the CDR3 is TGTGCCAGCCGCTCACCCCGACAGGACACGGGTGGTGGCTACACCTTC. Amino acids: CASRSPRQDTGGGYTF.

This chain uses TRBV29-1 with TRBJ2-2, with 7 bases lining up with TRBD2. Germline V gene data show CDR1 as SQVTM and CDR2 as ANQGSEA. V shed 8 bases, J shed 0 bases, and the junction held 3 bases outside the gene matches. This CDR3 has 13 residues. The CDR3 here is CSTGGANTGELFF. The CDR3 DNA sequence: TGCAGCACTGGGGGGGCGAACACCGGGGAGCTGTTTTTT.

The chain links TRBV2 to TRBJ1-6; 8 bases are shared with TRBD1. Losses at the gene ends were 5 bases for V and 10 bases for J; bases not matched to a gene: 16. The CDR3 is 17 residues long. CDR1 SNHLY and CDR2 FYNNEI come from the germline V gene. The CDR3 region is CASSHPGGRDRRSPLHF. CDR3 coding DNA: TGTGCCAGCAGTCACCCCGGTGGCCGGGACAGGAGATCACCCCTCCACTTT.

The J gene is TRBJ1-2, the V gene TRBV12-1. TRBV12-1 is a pseudogene locus. This CDR3 has 12 residues. The CDR3 is CASSFILAGYTF. The CDR3 nucleotides are TGTGCCAGCAGCTTTATACTAGCGGGCTACACCTTC.

This clonotype was detected ten times or more. V is TRBV2 and J is TRBJ2-5; TRBD2 agrees at 7 bases. CDR3 size: 13 residues. Germline V gene sequence: CDR1 SNHLY, CDR2 FYNNEI. V gave up 7 bases and J gave up 7 bases; unmatched junction bases: 9. CDR3 sequence (DNA): TGTGCCAGCATAGGGGCCAGGGAGGGGACCCAGTACTTC. Its protein product is CASIGAREGTQYF. The full variable domain, completed using reference TRBV2 and TRBJ2-5, is EPEVTQTPSHQVTQMGQEVILRCVPISNHLYFYWYRQILGQKVEFLVSFYNNEISEKSEIFDDQFSVERPDGSNFTLKIRSTKLEDSAMYFCASIGAREGTQYFGPGTRLLVL.

CDR3 coding DNA: TGTGCCACCAGTGATACCACTAGCGGGGGGTTCGCCCAGTACTTC. Amino acids: CATSDTTSGGFAQYF. The rearrangement joins TRBV24-1 to TRBJ2-5, with 12 bases that match TRBD2. V shed 3 bases and J 9 bases; nucleotides not matched to a gene: 7. Germline loops: CDR1 KGHDR, CDR2 SFDVKD. CDR3 length: 15 amino acids.

This clonotype was seen a few times. This chain joins TRBV27 and TRBJ1-6; D ambiguous. CDR3 size: 14 residues. Per the germline V gene, CDR1 is MNHEY and CDR2 is SMNVEV (reference sequence). V lost 6 bases to trimming and J lost 7 bases, with 13 bases between them. The CDR3 bases are TGTGCCAGCAGGGCGGGGAGTGCCAATTCACCCCTCCACTTT. Its protein product is CASRAGSANSPLHF.

This clonotype was picked up many times. The rearrangement links TRBV20-1 to TRBJ2-5; 12 positions agree with TRBD2. The CDR3 contains 16 residues. Unmatched junction bases numbered 13, after V lost 4 bases and J lost 7 bases. The germline V gene has CDR1 DFQATT and CDR2 SNEGSKA (reference sequence). Here the CDR3 reads CSAKQGGWGLAGTQYF. In nucleotides, the CDR3 is TGCAGTGCTAAGCAGGGGGGATGGGGACTAGCGGGGACCCAGTACTTC.

This clonotype came up many times. J is TRBJ2-5 and V is TRBV7-9; 10 bases line up with TRBD2. CDR1 and CDR2 (germline): SEHNR, FQNEAQ (reference sequence). After removal of 1 base from V and 5 bases from J, the junction contained 13 bases not matched to a gene. This CDR3 is 18 amino acids long. CDR3 in DNA: TGTGCCAGCAGCTTAGATACCCTAGCGGGAGTAAAATGGGAGACCCAGTACTTC. Translating it yields CASSLDTLAGVKWETQYF.

The chain couples TRBV6-1 to TRBJ2-6; 7 bases agree with TRBD2. Germline V CDR1 and CDR2: MNHNS, SASEGT. Unmatched junction bases numbered 3, after V lost 6 bases and J lost 1 base. CDR3 size: 15 residues. In DNA form, the CDR3 reads TGTGCCAGCAGACCCGGGGGGTCTGGGGCCAACGTCCTGACTTTC. Its translation: CASRPGGSGANVLTF.

CDR3 loop: CAISDGGGLLDTEAFF. CDR3 bases: TGTGCCATCAGTGACGGGGGGGGCCTGTTGGACACTGAAGCTTTCTTT. V and J are TRBV10-3 and TRBJ1-1, with D possibly being TRBD1 (6 bases). Germline V gene data show CDR1 as ENHRY and CDR2 as SYGVKD. The length of the CDR3 is 16 residues. V lost 3 bases, J lost 3 bases, and 17 bases lay in between.

About this clonotype: The CDR3 carries no conserved terminal phenylalanine or tryptophan, so it likely arises from a read error. The DNA is omitted, as the CDR3 cannot be located on it reliably, and the CDR3 follows TCRdb's listing. The CDR3 here is CASSLYGTK. V and J are TRBV6-2 or TRBV6-3 and TRBJ2-6; the table names TRBD2, a call not compared with the DNA. Germline V gene lookup returns CDR1 MNHEY and CDR2 SVGEGT. The CDR3 length is 9 residues, termini included.

The V and J genes are TRBV28 and TRBJ1-2; 8 nucleotides line up with TRBD1. Germline CDR1 is MDHEN and CDR2 is SYDVKM. V dropped 2 bases and J dropped 4; count of bases not matched to a gene: 9. CDR3 size: 16 residues. CDR3 in amino acids: CASSLAGQGTSYGYTF. In DNA, the CDR3 is TGTGCCAGCAGTTTAGCTGGACAGGGAACTTCCTATGGCTACACCTTC.

The chain recombines TRBV12-3 or TRBV12-4 with TRBJ1-5; 8 positions agree with TRBD1. The CDR3 is made up of 17 amino acids. V shed 5 bases, J shed 3 bases, and the junction held 12 bases outside the gene matches. The CDR3 DNA follows: TGTGCCAGCAGTCCCTACTCGTCAGGGGGCTTCAATCAGCCCCAGCATTTT. It codes for CASSPYSSGGFNQPQHF.

This clonotype was detected many times. This sequence joins TRBV6-1 and TRBJ1-4; unclear D gene. The CDR3 sequence is 15 residues long. V was cut by 0 bases and J by 7 bases, with 12 bases left in between. Germline assignment: CDR1 MNHNS and CDR2 SASEGT. CDR3 sequence reads: CASSEAPGFGEKLFF. CDR3 nucleotides: TGTGCCAGCAGTGAAGCGCCGGGTTTTGGTGAAAAACTGTTTTTT.

The chain links TRBV29-1 to TRBJ1-1; a possible D gene is TRBD1 (5 bases). Deletions cut 0 bases from V and 4 bases from J, with 18 bases between. Germline V gene data show CDR1 as SQVTM and CDR2 as ANQGSEA. This CDR3 comprises 16 residues. CDR3 sequence: CSVEDPPGGVRTEAFF. Here the CDR3 DNA reads TGCAGCGTTGAAGATCCCCCCGGGGGGGTGCGCACTGAAGCTTTCTTT.

This clonotype was recorded at least ten times. For the CDR3, the DNA is TGTGCCAGCAGTTACGGGCGGTGGGACACTGAAGCTTTCTTT. It encodes CASSYGRWDTEAFF. This chain connects TRBV6-5 to TRBJ1-1, with D unclear. V was trimmed by 2 bases and J by 3 bases, leaving 10 bases between them. This CDR3 region has 14 residues. Germline CDR1 MNHEY, CDR2 SVGAGI.

The chain carries TRBV7-2 and TRBJ1-4; D ambiguous. V was clipped by 5 bases and J by 8 bases, with 9 bases between them. Germline values: CDR1 SGHTA, CDR2 FQGNSA. CDR3 length: 12 amino acids. CDR3 in amino acids: CASSPPREKLFF. The DNA of the CDR3 is TGTGCCAGCAGCCCGCCCCGGGAAAAACTGTTTTTT.

The J gene is TRBJ2-7, the V gene TRBV10-1, with D possibly TRBD2 on 5 matching bases. V lost 2 bases and J lost 6, with 8 bases in between. CDR3 size: 12 residues. CDR1 WNHNN and CDR2 SYGVQD come from the germline V gene (reference sequence). The CDR3 loop reads CASSESRGEQYF. The DNA for the CDR3 is TGCGCCAGCAGTGAGAGTCGGGGCGAGCAGTACTTC.

This clonotype was detected only a few times. This may come from a read error, since a much larger clone is one base off. The chain links TRBV11-3 to TRBJ2-5; possible D gene TRBD1, 5 bases. The V end lost 3 bases, the J end lost 8 bases, and 13 bases lay between the germline ends. Germline values: CDR1 SGHNT, CDR2 YENEEA. There are 13 residues in the CDR3. CDR3 nucleotide sequence: TGTGCCAGCAGCTTCACAGGTTCAGATACCCAGTACTTC. Encoded protein: CASSFTGSDTQYF.

The chain uses TRBV20-1 and TRBJ2-7; 10 bases align to TRBD1. Germline V gene lookup returns CDR1 DFQATT and CDR2 SNEGSKA (reference sequence). CDR3 length equals 15 residues. The V segment lost 1 base and the J segment 5 bases; nucleotides outside the gene matches: 8. CDR3 residues: CSARGRQGARNEQYF. The DNA for the CDR3 is TGCAGTGCTAGAGGGCGACAGGGGGCTCGGAACGAGCAGTACTTC.